This TCR beta chain comes out of a study of PD-1 blockade in classical Hodgkin lymphoma. No patient escaped relapse after autologous stem cell transplantation, and brentuximab vedotin exposure varied. This clone was observed a single time. Assay: immunoSEQ multiplex PCR; the TCRdb copy retains only in-frame clones and omits some. The data contain 90,000 to 130,000 clones, 80% to 90% of them singletons. The origin of this receptor is a human donor with classical Hodgkin lymphoma. The material sequenced was peripheral blood mononuclear cells (PBMCs), taken before the second cycle of nivolumab.

Here the CDR3 reads CASSAPIAGPSVDEQFF. CDR3 in DNA: TGTGCCAGCAGCGCCCCGATAGCGGGCCCTTCTGTGGATGAGCAGTTCTTC. This chain connects TRBV7-2 to TRBJ2-1; 7 nucleotides align to TRBD2. Looked up from germline, CDR1 is SGHTA and CDR2 is FQGNSA. The CDR3 has 17 amino acids. V lost 5 bases and J lost 8; bases outside the gene matches: 18.